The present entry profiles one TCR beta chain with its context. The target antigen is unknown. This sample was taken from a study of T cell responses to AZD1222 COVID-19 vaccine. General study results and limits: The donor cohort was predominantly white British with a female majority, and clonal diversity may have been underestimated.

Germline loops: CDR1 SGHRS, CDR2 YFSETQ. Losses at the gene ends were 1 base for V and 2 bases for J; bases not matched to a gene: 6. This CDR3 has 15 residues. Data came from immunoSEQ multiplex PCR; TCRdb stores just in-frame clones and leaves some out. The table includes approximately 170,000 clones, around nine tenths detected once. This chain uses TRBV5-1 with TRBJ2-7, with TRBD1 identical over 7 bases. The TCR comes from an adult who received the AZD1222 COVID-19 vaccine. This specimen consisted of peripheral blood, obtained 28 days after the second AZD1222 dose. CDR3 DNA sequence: TGCGCCAGCAGCTTGACAGGGGATTCTCCCTACGAGCAGTACTTC. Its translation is CASSLTGDSPYEQYF.